These 27 T cell receptor beta chains were sequenced from one sample in a study of post-analysis software for immune sequencing data. General study findings and limits: TRBV5-6, TRBV5-1 and TRBV20-1 belonged to a set of roughly five TRBV segments that were more frequent in patients than controls.

Their recognized antigens are unknown. Prepared libraries of TCR beta cDNA carried unique molecular identifiers. MiXCR, run by TCRdb on the PCR reads, gives a single entry per CDR3 protein. The table has roughly 600,000 distinct CDR3 sequences, roughly two fifths seen once. The sequencing sample was made of blood. The receptors were gathered from a girl between 5 and 17 years old with multiple sclerosis.

This clonotype was seen a few times. The V and J genes are TRBV5-6 and TRBJ1-2; D possibly corresponds to TRBD1 (5 bases). The CDR3 has 15 residues. Deletions cut 4 bases from V and 2 bases from J, with 15 bases between. Germline-derived CDR1 and CDR2 are SGHDT and YYEEEE. The CDR3 spells CASSPPGRTNYGYTF. In nucleotides, the CDR3 is TGTGCCAGCAGCCCCCCGGGACGGACGAACTATGGCTACACCTTC. Looking up the rest from reference TRBV5-6 and TRBJ1-2 gives the full variable domain: DAGVTQSPTHLIKTRGQQVTLRCSPKSGHDTVSWYQQALGQGPQFIFQYYEEEERQRGNFPDRFSGHQFPNYSSELNVNALLLGDSALYLCASSPPGRTNYGYTFGSGTRLTVV.

This clonotype was seen only a few times. CDR3 nucleotide sequence: TGTGCCAGCTCGCCCGGACAGGATCACTATGGCTACACCTTC. Translation: CASSPGQDHYGYTF. The rearrangement joins TRBV18 to TRBJ1-2, with 7 positions matching TRBD1. Trimming took 6 bases from V and 3 from J; bases not matched to a gene: 7. Germline V gene lookup returns CDR1 KGHSH and CDR2 LQKENI. CDR3 size: 14 residues.

The chain's CDR3 is CASSVRMVGDYSEQFF. In nucleotides, the CDR3 is TGTGCCAGCAGCGTAAGGATGGTGGGGGACTACTCTGAGCAGTTCTTC. The rearrangement joins TRBV9 to TRBJ2-1; 7 bases are shared with TRBD2. The CDR3 length is 16 residues. V lost 1 base, J lost 9 bases, and 13 bases stayed unmatched. CDR1 SGDLS and CDR2 YYNGEE come from the germline V gene.

The V call is TRBV6-5, the J call TRBJ2-1; 9 bases align to TRBD2. Germline V gives CDR1 MNHEY, CDR2 SVGAGI. The CDR3 spans 15 residues. The V and J ends lost 6 bases and 3 bases, in that order; junction bases with no gene match: 6. CDR3 DNA: TGTGCCAGCAGCGATAGCGGGAGTCGCTACAATGAGCAGTTCTTC. It translates to CASSDSGSRYNEQFF.

The sample holds a few counts of this clonotype. The rearrangement joins TRBV6-5 to TRBJ2-1, with D perhaps TRBD2 (6 bases). Trimming left V 2 bases short and J 1 base short, with 9 bases between. This CDR3 is built from 15 residues. Germline lookup yields CDR1 MNHEY and CDR2 SVGAGI. The CDR3 loop is CASSYQRVSYNEQFF. The CDR3 region has the DNA TGTGCCAGCAGTTACCAGCGGGTTTCCTACAATGAGCAGTTCTTC.

This clonotype appeared a few times. The rearrangement uses TRBV5-5 and TRBJ1-2; the match to TRBD1 covers 10 bases. The V and J ends lost 4 bases and 6 bases, in that order; junction bases with no gene match: 3. The length of the CDR3 is 13 residues. The germline gives CDR1 SGHKS, CDR2 YYEKEE (reference sequence). The CDR3 sequence is CASSTGQGDGYTF. CDR3 DNA sequence: TGTGCCAGCAGCACCGGACAGGGGGATGGCTACACCTTC.

This chain joins TRBV5-1 and TRBJ2-5; 8 bases align to TRBD1. Trimming removed 6 bases from V and 5 bases from J; junction bases left unmatched: 9. The CDR3 is 14 residues long. Per the germline V gene, CDR1 is SGHRS and CDR2 is YFSETQ. Written as DNA, the CDR3 is TGCGCCAGCATGCCAGGGGGCTCCCACGAGACCCAGTACTTC. Encoded protein: CASMPGGSHETQYF.

This rearrangement joins TRBV5-1 to TRBJ1-1, with no clear D. The CDR3 runs 14 residues. Germline CDR1 and CDR2: SGHRS and YFSETQ. Trimming pared 0 bases from V and 1 base from J, leaving 7 bases between. This CDR3 is CASSLGPPNTEAFF. The CDR3 bases are TGCGCCAGCAGCTTGGGCCCCCCGAACACTGAAGCTTTCTTT.

The gene calls are TRBV20-1 and TRBJ2-3; possibly TRBD2 for D (6 bases). This CDR3 region has 15 residues. Germline V gene data show CDR1 as DFQATT and CDR2 as SNEGSKA (reference sequence). The V end lost 0 bases, the J end lost 5 bases, and 15 bases lay between the germline ends. As DNA, the CDR3 is TGCAGTGCTAGAGATCTGAGGTTTAGCGGAGATACGCAGTATTTT. Translating gives CSARDLRFSGDTQYF.

Comments on this clonotype: Germline and junction disagree at one end, which may indicate a read error. The rearrangement joins TRBV7-2 to TRBJ2-3, with 10 nucleotides matching TRBD2. There are 16 residues in the CDR3. CDR1 is SGHTA, CDR2 FQGNSA, per germline. For the CDR3, the DNA is TGTGCCAGCAGTTTAGCAATAGCGGGGGGCGCGGATACGCAGTATTTT. This encodes CASSLAIAGGADTQYF.

This clonotype was seen more than once but under ten times. The rearrangement joins TRBV5-1 to TRBJ2-5, with D perhaps TRBD1 (6 bases). V lost 5 bases and J 2 bases, leaving 16 bases between the germline ends. Germline lookup yields CDR1 SGHRS and CDR2 YFSETQ. The CDR3 loop spans 15 amino acids. CDR3 nucleotide sequence: TGCGCCAGCAGGCCAATACAGGGTCTACAAGAGACCCAGTACTTC. Translating gives CASRPIQGLQETQYF.

This chain uses TRBV20-1 with TRBJ2-1; 7 bases map to TRBD1. The germline V gene has CDR1 DFQATT and CDR2 SNEGSKA (reference sequence). V shed 2 bases, J shed 12 bases, and the junction held 13 bases outside the gene matches. The CDR3 loop spans 14 amino acids. The CDR3 sequence is CSARQGDPGTVQFF. CDR3 nucleotides: TGCAGTGCTAGACAAGGGGACCCTGGGACAGTGCAGTTCTTC.

The gene calls are TRBV29-1 and TRBJ2-3, with TRBD2 matching over 9 bases. The J segment lost 6 bases and the V segment lost 3 bases, leaving 10 bases of the junction unmatched. There are 15 residues in the CDR3. Germline CDR1 is SQVTM and CDR2 is ANQGSEA. The CDR3 DNA reads as TGCAGCGTTGATAAGGCTAGCGGGGTGCGGGATACGCAGTATTTT. This encodes CSVDKASGVRDTQYF.

V is TRBV6-5 and J is TRBJ1-1, with D possibly being TRBD1 (5 bases). V was cut by 2 bases and J by 0 bases, with 10 bases left in between. This CDR3 has 15 residues. Per germline, CDR1 MNHEY and CDR2 SVGAGI. In DNA form, the CDR3 reads TGTGCCAGCAGTTACGGGGGTTCGGTGAACACTGAAGCTTTCTTT. It codes for CASSYGGSVNTEAFF.

The chain couples TRBV12-3 or TRBV12-4 to TRBJ1-2; 7 nucleotides match TRBD1. The V gene end was trimmed by 3 bases and the J gene end by 2 bases; junction bases not matched to a gene: 6. This CDR3 spans 15 amino acids. The chain's CDR3 is CASSFQGEKNYGYTF. The CDR3 nucleotides read TGTGCCAGCAGTTTTCAGGGGGAGAAGAACTATGGCTACACCTTC.

This rearrangement joins TRBV7-2 to TRBJ1-1; D is undetermined. CDR3 length equals 13 residues. Trimming took off 7 bases at V and 0 bases at J, with 9 bases between the two ends. CDR1 and CDR2 (germline): SGHTA, FQGNSA. CDR3 sequence (DNA): TGTGCCAGCACCCTACTTATGAACACTGAAGCTTTCTTT. This gives the protein CASTLLMNTEAFF.

This clonotype occurred a few times. The chain employs TRBV29-1 and TRBJ2-3, with TRBD2 matching 11 bases. CDR1 and CDR2 (germline): SQVTM, ANQGSEA. J lost 4 bases, V lost 1 base, and 7 bases had no gene match. The CDR3 loop spans 16 amino acids. In DNA form, the CDR3 reads TGCAGCGTTGAAGTTAGTAGCGGGGGGGCATCAGATACGCAGTATTTT. Protein sequence: CSVEVSSGGASDTQYF.

The rearrangement uses TRBV7-9 and TRBJ2-7; 12 positions match TRBD2. The CDR3 covers 16 residues. Per the germline V gene, CDR1 is SEHNR and CDR2 is FQNEAQ (reference sequence). V dropped 4 bases and J dropped 2; count of bases not matched to a gene: 6. CDR3 loop: CASSSTRTSGTYEQYF. The CDR3 DNA follows: TGTGCCAGCAGCTCTACTCGGACTAGCGGGACCTACGAGCAGTACTTC.

This chain links TRBV5-1 with TRBJ2-5; D unresolved. The CDR3 has 15 amino acids. The V gene's germline CDR1 is SGHRS and CDR2 YFSETQ. V was shortened by 3 bases and J by 5 bases, with 17 bases between the two germline ends. The CDR3 nucleotides read TGCGCCAGCAGCTCCGCAACGATCCTCGGGGAGACCCAGTACTTC. As protein: CASSSATILGETQYF. The complete variable domain, with remaining parts taken from reference TRBV5-1 and TRBJ2-5, reads KAGVTQTPRYLIKTRGQQVTLSCSPISGHRSVSWYQQTPGQGLQFLFEYFSETQRNKGNFPGRFSGRQFSNSRSEMNVSTLELGDSALYLCASSSATILGETQYFGPGTRLLVL.

The chain uses TRBV20-1 and TRBJ2-7; 11 bases match TRBD2. The J call may be incorrect, as the DNA end agrees better with TRBJ2-5. The CDR3 runs 17 residues. Germline V lookup: CDR1 DFQATT, CDR2 SNEGSKA (reference sequence). CDR3 bases: TGCAGTGCTAGTGCTATAGCGGGAGGGCTCGGTTGGGAGACCCAGTACTTC. Amino acid sequence: CSASAIAGGLGWETQYF.

In the case of this clonotype: This may be a read error: a much more frequent sequence differs by one nucleotide. The rearrangement uses TRBV9 and TRBJ2-3, with 8 bases aligning to TRBD2. This CDR3 comprises 15 residues. Germline V gene sequence: CDR1 SGDLS, CDR2 YYNGEE. The DNA for the CDR3 is TGTGCCTGCAGCGGCCTGAGCGGGGGATCAGATACGCAGTATTTT. Its translation: CACSGLSGGSDTQYF.

This clonotype appeared a few times. The CDR3 DNA sequence: TGCGCCAGCAGCCCCCGGGTTATCAGCGGGGGTTTGAACAATGAGCAGTTCTTC. This codes for CASSPRVISGGLNNEQFF. This rearrangement joins TRBV5-1 to TRBJ2-1; TRBD2 matches at 8 bases. Germline CDR1 reads SGHRS; CDR2 reads YFSETQ. V gave up 4 bases and J gave up 5 bases; unmatched junction bases: 17. The CDR3 runs to 18 residues.

This clonotype was recorded many times. The chain links TRBV27 to TRBJ2-7; 8 bases align to TRBD2. After removal of 2 bases from V and 4 bases from J, the junction contained 4 bases not matched to a gene. CDR3 length: 14 amino acids. Germline CDR1 reads MNHEY; CDR2 reads SMNVEV (reference sequence). CDR3 DNA sequence: TGTGCCAGCAGTTTACGGGGGGGGGCGTACGAGCAGTACTTC. Translating gives CASSLRGGAYEQYF.

The rearrangement links TRBV4-1 to TRBJ2-2; D is uncertain. V shed 2 bases and J shed 6 bases, with 13 bases lying between them. Per germline, CDR1 MGHRA and CDR2 YSYEKL. The CDR3 contains 15 residues. The CDR3 is CASSQIGSLSGELFF. CDR3 sequence (DNA): TGCGCCAGCAGCCAAATAGGATCTCTGTCCGGGGAGCTGTTTTTT.

V usage is TRBV7-2 and J usage is TRBJ1-1; D is uncertain. The V gene's germline CDR1 is SGHTA and CDR2 FQGNSA. The CDR3 runs 12 residues. Trimming removed 0 bases at V and 8 bases at J, with 7 bases between. The CDR3, as DNA: TGTGCCAGCAGCTTAGCGGCAGACGAAGCTTTCTTT. Residues: CASSLAADEAFF.

The V and J genes are TRBV20-1 and TRBJ2-5, with 9 nucleotides matching TRBD2. The J call may be faulty, since TRBJ2-7 better matches the DNA end. In germline, CDR1 is DFQATT, CDR2 SNEGSKA (reference sequence). The CDR3 is made up of 15 amino acids. CDR3 nucleotides: TGCAGTGCTCTTAAGGCTAGCGGGGACCCATACGAGCAGTACTTC. Protein: CSALKASGDPYEQYF.

There are a few counts of this clonotype. This sequence joins TRBV12-3 or TRBV12-4 and TRBJ1-1; TRBD1 might be the D (6 bases). This CDR3 is built from 13 residues. The germline V and J ends were trimmed by 4 bases and 4 bases, with 10 bases remaining between them. CDR3 sequence reads: CASSSGRGTEAFF. CDR3 bases: TGTGCCAGCAGTTCCGGCAGGGGCACTGAAGCTTTCTTT.